This entry lists 23 T cell receptor beta chains sequenced from one sample in a study of cytomegalovirus exposure and HLA in healthy donors. A multiplex PCR was run with 60 Vbeta primers and 13 Jbeta primers. Repertoires were generated with immunoSEQ multiplex PCR, while TCRdb's copy carries only in-frame clones and drops some. The sample records approximately 150,000 clones, roughly 85% being singletons. The source material was PBMCs. Source of these receptors: a male donor in good health and CMV-seronegative.

The V gene is TRBV7-2, the J gene TRBJ2-5; 10 nucleotides align to TRBD1. The J call may be wrong; the DNA end is better matched by TRBJ2-7. There are 13 residues in the CDR3. Germline V gene sequence: CDR1 SGHTA, CDR2 FQGNSA. The chain's CDR3 is CASSTDRGYEQYF. Here the CDR3 DNA reads TGTGCCAGCAGCACGGACAGGGGGTACGAGCAGTACTTC.

V and J are TRBV27 and TRBJ2-2, with a weak D call TRBD1 (5 bases). Germline values: CDR1 MNHEY, CDR2 SMNVEV (reference sequence). This CDR3 region has 15 residues. V shed 2 bases and J shed 5 bases, with 12 bases lying between them. In DNA, the CDR3 is TGTGCCAGCAGTTTAACAGGAAGGATAACCGGGGAGCTGTTTTTT. It encodes CASSLTGRITGELFF.

The J gene is TRBJ1-4, the V gene TRBV18, with D maybe TRBD1 (5 bases). CDR1 is KGHSH and CDR2 is LQKENI in the germline V gene. Trimming shortened V by 3 bases and J by 8 bases, and 22 bases separated the two germline ends. The CDR3 is 17 amino acids. CDR3 sequence (DNA): TGTGCCAGCTCACCGCTCTCGGGGACGGGGGGTCAGGAAAAACTGTTTTTT. Protein: CASSPLSGTGGQEKLFF.

The chain combines TRBV15 with TRBJ2-1, with D possibly TRBD2 on 6 matching bases. The CDR3 covers 16 residues. Germline assignment: CDR1 LNHNV and CDR2 YYDKDF (reference sequence). Trimming cost V 1 base and J 4 bases, with 14 bases left between them. The CDR3 nucleotides read TGTGCCACCAGCAGAGGCCGGGACTCACCATACAATGAGCAGTTCTTC. This translates into CATSRGRDSPYNEQFF.

This clone came up once. The chain joins TRBV9 to TRBJ2-5, with D possibly matching TRBD1 (5 bases). CDR1 and CDR2 (germline): SGDLS, YYNGEE. The CDR3 spans 14 residues. V shed 4 bases and J shed 1 base, with 11 bases lying between them. The CDR3 coding sequence is TGTGCCAGCAGCTACCGACAGTCCCAAGAGACCCAGTACTTC. Its translation is CASSYRQSQETQYF.

About this clone itself: This sample also contains other DNA sequences that code for the same CDR3. The chain employs TRBV11-2 and TRBJ2-7; no clear D gene. The CDR3 is 13 amino acids. V gave up 1 base and J gave up 2 bases, with 6 bases separating them. CDR1 SGHAT and CDR2 FQNNGV come from the germline V gene. Here the CDR3 reads CASSLGGTYEQYF. Here the CDR3 DNA reads TGTGCCAGCAGCTTAGGTGGCACCTACGAGCAGTACTTC.

This clone was counted only a few times. This rearrangement joins TRBV7-2 to TRBJ1-5, with D possibly TRBD1 on 6 matching bases. Trimming took off 6 bases at V and 5 bases at J, with 14 bases between the two ends. Germline CDR1 and CDR2: SGHTA and FQGNSA. The CDR3 extends over 14 amino acids. CDR3 sequence (DNA): TGTGCCAGCAGTCTACAGGGAACCGATCAGCCCCAGCATTTT. As protein: CASSLQGTDQPQHF.

In this sample, this clone turned up once. The V call is TRBV4-1, the J call TRBJ2-7; 11 positions agree with TRBD2. CDR1 is MGHRA, CDR2 YSYEKL, per germline. The CDR3 contains 16 residues. The V segment lost 4 bases and the J segment 2 bases; nucleotides outside the gene matches: 7. The CDR3 nucleotides are TGCGCCAGCAGCCGATTTAGCGGGAGGGATCCCTACGAGCAGTACTTC. Its translation is CASSRFSGRDPYEQYF.

The genes are TRBV6-4 and TRBJ2-1; 12 nucleotides line up with TRBD1. The CDR3 has 14 amino acids. The germline V gene encodes CDR1 MRHNA and CDR2 SNTAGT. The trim removed 6 bases at V and 9 bases at J, leaving 6 bases unmatched. CDR3 amino acids: CASSAGTGGGEQFF. The CDR3 DNA sequence: TGTGCCAGCAGCGCCGGGACAGGGGGCGGTGAGCAGTTCTTC.

The chain has TRBV27 and TRBJ2-7; TRBD1 is a possible D gene (6 bases). The CDR3 length is 15 residues. V was clipped by 6 bases and J by 3 bases, with 18 bases between them. CDR1 and CDR2 from the germline V gene are MNHEY and SMNVEV (reference sequence). The CDR3 protein is CASSSVPGAIYEQYF. The CDR3 region has the DNA TGTGCCAGCAGCTCGGTGCCAGGGGCCATCTACGAGCAGTACTTC.

V gene TRBV5-1 combines with J gene TRBJ1-1; perhaps TRBD1 as D (5 bases). The ends were cut back, 0 bases at V and 2 bases at J, with 17 bases in the middle. Germline values: CDR1 SGHRS, CDR2 YFSETQ. The CDR3 runs 17 residues. The CDR3 DNA sequence: TGCGCCAGCAGCTTGGCAGGGAGGGCCCTTAGAAACACTGAAGCTTTCTTT. Translating gives CASSLAGRALRNTEAFF.

CDR3 in amino acids: CASSQGDYEQYF. The CDR3 DNA sequence: TGTGCCAGCAGTCAGGGGGACTACGAGCAGTACTTC. The chain joins TRBV2 to TRBJ2-7; TRBD1 aligns across 7 bases. The CDR3 totals 12 residues. V gave up 5 bases and J gave up 3 bases; unmatched junction bases: 1. In germline, CDR1 is SNHLY, CDR2 FYNNEI.

V is TRBV28 and J is TRBJ2-7; TRBD1 matches 8 bases. Germline V lookup: CDR1 MDHEN, CDR2 SYDVKM. Trimming at V came to 7 bases and at J to 1 base, leaving 12 bases not matched to a gene. The length of the CDR3 is 16 residues. As DNA, the CDR3 is TGTGCCAGCACCTCCGCCGGGACAGGCGCGTCCTACGAGCAGTACTTC. Amino acid sequence: CASTSAGTGASYEQYF. Supplemented by reference TRBV28 and TRBJ2-7, the full variable domain reads DVKVTQSSRYLVKRTGEKVFLECVQDMDHENMFWYRQDPGLGLRLIYFSYDVKMKEKGDIPEGYSVSREKKERFSLILESASTNQTSMYLCASTSAGTGASYEQYFGPGTRLTVT.

The gene calls are TRBV4-1 and TRBJ2-3, with D perhaps matching TRBD2 (7 bases). CDR1 is MGHRA and CDR2 is YSYEKL in the germline V gene. The V and J ends lost 0 bases and 2 bases respectively, with 15 bases between them. The CDR3 is 17 amino acids. This chain's CDR3 is CASSQDLLGGATDTQYF. DNA of the CDR3: TGCGCCAGCAGCCAAGACCTCCTTGGGGGGGCCACAGATACGCAGTATTTT.

This chain connects TRBV28 to TRBJ1-1; possible D gene TRBD1, 6 bases. V was cut by 4 bases and J by 3 bases, with 15 bases left in between. The CDR3 is 15 residues long. Germline V gene data show CDR1 as MDHEN and CDR2 as SYDVKM. Written as DNA, the CDR3 is TGTGCCAGCAGTTCTACAGGGATAGCGCACACTGAAGCTTTCTTT. It is translated as CASSSTGIAHTEAFF.

The V call is TRBV9, the J call TRBJ2-3, with 11 bases lining up with TRBD2. The junction had 15 bases not matched to a gene; V was cut back by 10 bases and J by 11 bases. The CDR3 is 14 residues long. Germline V gene data show CDR1 as SGDLS and CDR2 as YYNGEE. As DNA, the CDR3 is TGTGCCGGAGTTGGGCCTAGCGGGGGGCCCCAGCAGTATTTT. Protein sequence: CAGVGPSGGPQQYF.

The chain carries TRBV6-1 and TRBJ1-1; the D gene is possibly TRBD1 (6 bases). This CDR3 has 13 amino acids. Germline V gene data show CDR1 as MNHNS and CDR2 as SASEGT. Trimming removed 6 bases at V and 1 base at J, with 9 bases between. In DNA form, the CDR3 reads TGTGCCAGCAGCACACAGGGGAACACTGAAGCTTTCTTT. Encoded protein: CASSTQGNTEAFF.

In this sample, this clone turned up once. The CDR3 coding sequence is TGTGCCAGCAGCCTTCGGACAGGGGCAAGACTGAATGAAGCTTTCTTT. Amino acid sequence: CASSLRTGARLNEAFF. The gene calls are TRBV28 and TRBJ1-1; 9 bases are shared with TRBD1. Germline V lookup: CDR1 MDHEN, CDR2 SYDVKM. The V gene end was trimmed by 6 bases and the J gene end by 7 bases; junction bases not matched to a gene: 15. This CDR3 has 16 amino acids.

V and J are TRBV5-1 and TRBJ2-3; 8 bases fit TRBD1. Looked up from germline, CDR1 is SGHRS and CDR2 is YFSETQ. CDR3 size: 15 residues. The ends lost 4 bases at V and 6 bases at J; junction bases unmatched: 10. The CDR3 DNA is TGCGCCAGCAGCCTGGGACAGGCAGCCGGTGATACGCAGTATTTT. It translates to CASSLGQAAGDTQYF.

The CDR3 DNA sequence: TGCGCCAGCAGCTCCGTGGGACAGGGAGTAGCCAAAAACATTCAGTACTTC. It yields the protein CASSSVGQGVAKNIQYF. The rearrangement uses TRBV5-1 and TRBJ2-4; 9 bases align to TRBD1. The CDR3 covers 17 residues. Trimming removed 3 bases from V and 0 bases from J; junction bases left unmatched: 7. The V gene's germline CDR1 is SGHRS and CDR2 YFSETQ.

The chain recombines TRBV28 with TRBJ2-7, with D tentatively TRBD2 (7 bases). Between the trimmed V and J ends, which lost 1 base and 6 bases, there was a span of 10 bases. The germline V gene encodes CDR1 MDHEN and CDR2 SYDVKM. This CDR3 is built from 13 residues. In DNA form, the CDR3 reads TGTGCCAGCAGTTTATCAGGGGAGGGCGAGCAGTACTTC. Translation gives CASSLSGEGEQYF.

V gene TRBV4-1 combines with J gene TRBJ1-1; no firm D call. The V end lost 3 bases, the J end lost 1 base, and 9 bases lay between the germline ends. Germline V gene lookup returns CDR1 MGHRA and CDR2 YSYEKL. The CDR3 runs to 14 residues. The CDR3 reads CASSQPTRNTEAFF. In DNA form, the CDR3 reads TGCGCCAGCAGCCAGCCCACCAGGAACACTGAAGCTTTCTTT.

The genes are TRBV11-1 and TRBJ2-2, with 9 bases lining up with TRBD2. After removal of 5 bases from V and 4 bases from J, the junction contained 8 bases not matched to a gene. CDR1 is SGHAT, CDR2 FQDESV, per germline (reference sequence). There are 16 residues in the CDR3. CDR3 nucleotide sequence: TGTGCCAGCAGCGGTAGCGGGGGAGCGCTCACCGGGGAGCTGTTTTTT. It codes for CASSGSGGALTGELFF.